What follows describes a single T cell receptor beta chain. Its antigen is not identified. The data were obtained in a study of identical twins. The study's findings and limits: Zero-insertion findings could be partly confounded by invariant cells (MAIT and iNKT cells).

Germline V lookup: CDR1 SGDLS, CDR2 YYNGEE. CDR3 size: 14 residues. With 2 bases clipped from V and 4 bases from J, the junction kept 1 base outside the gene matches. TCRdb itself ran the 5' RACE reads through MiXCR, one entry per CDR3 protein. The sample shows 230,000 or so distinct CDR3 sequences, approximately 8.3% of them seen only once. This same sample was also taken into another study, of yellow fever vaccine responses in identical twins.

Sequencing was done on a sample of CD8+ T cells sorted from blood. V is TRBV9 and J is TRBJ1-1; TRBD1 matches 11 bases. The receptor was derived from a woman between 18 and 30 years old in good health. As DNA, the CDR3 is TGTGCCAGCAGCGTTGGGACAGGGGGCACTGAAGCTTTCTTT. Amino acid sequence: CASSVGTGGTEAFF.